This T cell receptor beta chain originates from a study of CD8+CD57+ T cells in acquired aplastic anemia. Study results and caveats: Researchers reported that CD8+ Simpson's diversity was not significantly different in patients versus controls. Overlap between patients and controls comprised 25 to 35 CD8+ CDR3 sequences.

Profiling of TCR beta VDJ combinations and CDR3 sequences used genomic DNA as template. TCRdb used MiXCR to reprocess the reads, holding one entry per CDR3 protein. In the table there are just over 150,000 distinct CDR3 sequences, more than 40% of which are singletons. In the case of this clonotype: What it binds is not known.

Germline-derived CDR1 and CDR2 are SEHNR and FQNEAQ (reference sequence). The V and J ends lost 7 bases and 5 bases, in that order; junction bases with no gene match: 2. The length of the CDR3 is 13 residues. In patients chosen for sequencing, flow cytometry had shown CD8+CD57+ cell expansion. There were no patients without severe acquired aplastic anemia. Blood sampling was performed on the patients, and none of them had received therapy by then. This TCR was sampled from a human donor with aplastic anemia. The chain recombines TRBV7-9 with TRBJ2-3, with 11 bases fitting TRBD2. Sequences were obtained from sorted CD4+, CD8+, or CD8+CD57+ T cells (not recorded which) from PBMCs. The CDR3 here is CASKLAGVDTQYF. As DNA, the CDR3 is TGTGCCAGCAAACTAGCGGGAGTAGATACGCAGTATTTT.